This TCR beta chain was recovered during a study of T cells in localized non-small cell lung cancer. Points from the study as a whole: Turning up in adjacent lung were a median about 56 of the top 100 tumor clones. Longer overall survival was associated with a higher density of T cells in the blood.

V was trimmed by 6 bases and J by 9 bases, leaving 20 bases between them. The CDR3 runs to 15 residues. Germline V gene data show CDR1 as MNHEY and CDR2 as SVGAGI. Comments on this clone: No antigen is known for it.

Profiled with immunoSEQ multiplex PCR; TCRdb holds only in-frame clones, not every one. The sample carries tens of thousands of clones, roughly 87% recorded once. The sequence was obtained from a man aged 35-69 years with stage I squamous cell lung carcinoma. The V call is TRBV6-5, the J call TRBJ2-2; D may correspond to TRBD1 or TRBD2 (5 bases each). The sample was peripheral blood, taken before any cancer treatment. The CDR3 nucleotides are TGTGCCAGCAGCCGCTTCTCCCGGGGCGTGTGGGAGCTGTTTTTT. Translated: CASSRFSRGVWELFF.